This T cell receptor beta chain is from a study of blood T cell repertoires in COVID-19. As for the study in general: COVID-19 samples, acute and convalescent, were from the United States, Italy and Spain. From T cells, B-cell-depleted T cells, or PBMCs came the material, which was cDNA or gDNA.

In the authors' workflow: Nucleated cell counts were estimated from reference gene primer amplification. Sequencing was performed with immunoSEQ multiplex PCR; in TCRdb, only in-frame clones are kept and a portion is missing. The DNA gave D and trimming, while V, J and clone size come from that table. The sample lists 250,000 to 300,000 clones; 91% were seen once. In Seattle, patients joined the study during active infection and were tracked longitudinally. The sequence was collected from a woman aged 25 to 39 with COVID-19, enrolled during active disease. The specimen was peripheral blood.

CDR3 loop: CASSPTGTKNTGELFF. CDR3 DNA sequence: TGTGCCAGCTCACCGACAGGGACCAAAAACACCGGGGAGCTGTTTTTT. This rearrangement joins TRBV18 to TRBJ2-2; 7 bases map to TRBD1. After removal of 3 bases from V and 2 bases from J, the junction contained 6 bases not matched to a gene. The CDR3 sequence is 16 residues long. Germline V CDR1 and CDR2: KGHSH, LQKENI.